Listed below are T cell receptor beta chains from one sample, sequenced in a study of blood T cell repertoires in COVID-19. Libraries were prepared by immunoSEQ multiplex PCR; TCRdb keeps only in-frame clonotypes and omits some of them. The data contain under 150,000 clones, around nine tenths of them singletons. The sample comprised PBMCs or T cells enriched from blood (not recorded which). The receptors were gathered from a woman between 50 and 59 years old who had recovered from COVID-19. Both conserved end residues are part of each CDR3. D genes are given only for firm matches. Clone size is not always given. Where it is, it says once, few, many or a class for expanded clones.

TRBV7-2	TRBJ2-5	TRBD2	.	CASSLNFGGGAGETQYF	TGTGCCAGCAGCTTAAATTTTGGCGGGGGGGCGGGAGAGACCCAGTACTTC
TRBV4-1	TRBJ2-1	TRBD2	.	CASSQGSGVEQFF	TGCGCCAGCAGCCAAGGGAGCGGGGTTGAGCAGTTCTTC
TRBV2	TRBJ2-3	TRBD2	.	CASRVLAGGQRDTQYF	TGTGCCAGCAGGGTACTAGCGGGGGGGCAGAGAGATACGCAGTATTTT
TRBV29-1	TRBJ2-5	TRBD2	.	CSAAATSGDQETQYF	TGCAGCGCCGCCGCGACTAGCGGGGACCAAGAGACCCAGTACTTC
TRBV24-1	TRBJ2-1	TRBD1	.	CATSDSLWQTGDPHNEQFF	TGTGCCACCAGTGATTCACTGTGGCAGACAGGGGATCCCCACAATGAGCAGTTCTTC
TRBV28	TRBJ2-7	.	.	CASSRAYEQYF	TGTGCCAGCAGTCGAGCCTACGAGCAGTACTTC
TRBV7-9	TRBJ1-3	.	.	CASSPRTTISGNTIYF	TGTGCCAGCAGCCCACGTACAACAATCTCTGGAAACACCATATATTTT
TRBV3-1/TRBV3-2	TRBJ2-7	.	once	CASSQDEGEWEQYF	TGTGCCAGCAGCCAAGATGAGGGGGAGTGGGAGCAGTACTTC
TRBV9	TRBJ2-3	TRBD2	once	CASSGLAVPSSTDTQYF	TGTGCCAGCAGCGGACTAGCGGTACCTTCTAGCACAGATACGCAGTATTTT
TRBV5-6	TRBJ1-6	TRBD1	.	CASSTGSNSPLHF	TGTGCCAGCTCGACAGGGTCCAATTCACCCCTCCACTTT
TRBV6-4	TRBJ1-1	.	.	CASSRRAGVGTEAFF	TGTGCCAGCAGTCGACGTGCGGGGGTAGGCACTGAAGCTTTCTTT
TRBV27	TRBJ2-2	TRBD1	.	CASSLLAGQGTGELFF	TGTGCCAGCAGTTTATTGGCGGGACAGGGTACCGGGGAGCTGTTTTTT
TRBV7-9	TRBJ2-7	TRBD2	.	CASSLLKAGYSYEQYF	TGTGCCAGCAGCTTATTAAAAGCGGGGTACTCCTACGAGCAGTACTTC
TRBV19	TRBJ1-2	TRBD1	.	CASSPGQGRYGYTF	TGTGCCAGTAGTCCCGGACAGGGCCGCTATGGCTACACCTTC
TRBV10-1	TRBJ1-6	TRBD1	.	CASSETGGGSPLHF	TGCGCCAGCAGTGAAACAGGGGGAGGGTCACCCCTCCACTTT